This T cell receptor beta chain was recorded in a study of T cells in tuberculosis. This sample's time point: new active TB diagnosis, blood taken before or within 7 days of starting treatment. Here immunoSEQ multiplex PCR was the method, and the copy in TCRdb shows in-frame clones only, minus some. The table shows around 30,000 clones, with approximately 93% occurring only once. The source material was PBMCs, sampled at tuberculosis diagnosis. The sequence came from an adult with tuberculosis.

CDR3 coding DNA: TGCGCCAGCAGCCAACCTCGACTAGCGGGGGGACCAGCAAACAATGAGCAGTTCTTC. It specifies CASSQPRLAGGPANNEQFF. V usage is TRBV4-1 and J usage is TRBJ2-1, with 13 bases fitting TRBD2. Per germline, CDR1 MGHRA and CDR2 YSYEKL. J was trimmed by 5 bases and V by 2 bases; bases with no gene match: 12. CDR3 size: 19 residues.